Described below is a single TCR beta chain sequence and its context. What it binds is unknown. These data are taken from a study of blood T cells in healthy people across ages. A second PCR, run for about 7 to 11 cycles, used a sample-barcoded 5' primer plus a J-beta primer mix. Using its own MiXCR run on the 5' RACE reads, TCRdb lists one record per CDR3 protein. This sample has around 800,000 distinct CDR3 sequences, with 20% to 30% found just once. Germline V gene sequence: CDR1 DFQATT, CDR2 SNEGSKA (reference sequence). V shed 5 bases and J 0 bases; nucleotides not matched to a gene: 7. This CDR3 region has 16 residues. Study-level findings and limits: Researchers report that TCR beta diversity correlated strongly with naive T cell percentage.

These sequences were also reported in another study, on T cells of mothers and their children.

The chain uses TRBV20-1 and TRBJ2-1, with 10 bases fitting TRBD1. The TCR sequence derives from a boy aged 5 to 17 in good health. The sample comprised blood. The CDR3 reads CSASSRQGASYNEQFF. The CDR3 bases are TGCAGTGCTTCCTCACGACAGGGGGCCTCCTACAATGAGCAGTTCTTC.